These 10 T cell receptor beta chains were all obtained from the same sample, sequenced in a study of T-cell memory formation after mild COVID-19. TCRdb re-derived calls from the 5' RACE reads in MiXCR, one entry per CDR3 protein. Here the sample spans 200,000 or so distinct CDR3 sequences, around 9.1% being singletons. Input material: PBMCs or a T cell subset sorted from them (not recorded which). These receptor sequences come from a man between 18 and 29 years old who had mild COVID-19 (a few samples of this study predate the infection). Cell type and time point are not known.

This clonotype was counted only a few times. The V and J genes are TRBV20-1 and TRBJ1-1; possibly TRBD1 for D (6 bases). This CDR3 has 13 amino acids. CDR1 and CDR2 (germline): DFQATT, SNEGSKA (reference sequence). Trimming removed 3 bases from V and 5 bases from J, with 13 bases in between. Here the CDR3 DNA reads TGCAGTGCTAGTGAAGCTACAGGGACTGAAGCTTTCTTT. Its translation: CSASEATGTEAFF.

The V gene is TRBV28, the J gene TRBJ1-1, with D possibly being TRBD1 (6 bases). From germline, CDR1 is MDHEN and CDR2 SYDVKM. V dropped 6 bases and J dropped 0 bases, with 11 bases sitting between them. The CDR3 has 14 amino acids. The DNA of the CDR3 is TGTGCCAGCAGACCAGGGGTAGTGAACACTGAAGCTTTCTTT. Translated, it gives CASRPGVVNTEAFF.

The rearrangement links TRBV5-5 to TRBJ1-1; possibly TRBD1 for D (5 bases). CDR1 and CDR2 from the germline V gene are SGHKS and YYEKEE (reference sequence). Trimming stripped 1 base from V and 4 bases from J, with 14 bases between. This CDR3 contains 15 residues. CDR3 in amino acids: CASSLLDGAGTEAFF. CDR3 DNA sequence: TGTGCCAGCAGCTTGCTTGACGGGGCCGGCACTGAAGCTTTCTTT.

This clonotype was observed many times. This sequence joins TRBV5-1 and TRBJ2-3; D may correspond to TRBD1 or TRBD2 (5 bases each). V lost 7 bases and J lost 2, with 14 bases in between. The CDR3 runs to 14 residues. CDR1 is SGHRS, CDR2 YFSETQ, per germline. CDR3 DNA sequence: TGCGCCAGCGGATCCGGGACCTCCACAGATACGCAGTATTTT. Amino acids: CASGSGTSTDTQYF.

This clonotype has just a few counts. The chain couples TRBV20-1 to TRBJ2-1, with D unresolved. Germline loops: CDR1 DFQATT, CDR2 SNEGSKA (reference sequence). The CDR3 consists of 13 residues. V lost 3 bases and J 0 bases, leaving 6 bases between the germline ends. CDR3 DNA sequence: TGCAGTGCTAGCGGGCACTCCTACAATGAGCAGTTCTTC. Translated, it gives CSASGHSYNEQFF.

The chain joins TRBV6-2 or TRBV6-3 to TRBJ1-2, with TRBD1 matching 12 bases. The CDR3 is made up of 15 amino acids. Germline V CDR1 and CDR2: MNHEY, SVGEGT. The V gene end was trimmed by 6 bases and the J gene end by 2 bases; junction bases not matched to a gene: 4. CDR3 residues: CASRPGTGGNYGYTF. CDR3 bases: TGTGCCAGCAGACCCGGGACAGGGGGCAACTATGGCTACACCTTC.

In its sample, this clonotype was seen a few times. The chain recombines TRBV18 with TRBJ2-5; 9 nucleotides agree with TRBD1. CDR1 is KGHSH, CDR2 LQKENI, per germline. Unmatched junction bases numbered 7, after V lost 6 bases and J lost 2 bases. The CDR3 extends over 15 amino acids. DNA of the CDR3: TGTGCCAGCTCGTCCGGGACAGGGTTACAAGAGACCCAGTACTTC. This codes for CASSSGTGLQETQYF.

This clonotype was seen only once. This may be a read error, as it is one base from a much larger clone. CDR3 bases: TGTGCCAGCAGCTCACCTGGGGACAACGTCCTGACTTTC. Its protein product is CASSSPGDNVLTF. The rearrangement uses TRBV7-9 and TRBJ2-6, with D uncertain. This CDR3 contains 13 residues. Germline lookup yields CDR1 SEHNR and CDR2 FQNEAQ (reference sequence).

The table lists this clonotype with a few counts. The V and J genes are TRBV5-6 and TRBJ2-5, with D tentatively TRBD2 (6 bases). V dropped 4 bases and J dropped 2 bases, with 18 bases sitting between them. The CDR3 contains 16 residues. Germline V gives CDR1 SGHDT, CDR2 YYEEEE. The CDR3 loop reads CASSPLWGESQETQYF. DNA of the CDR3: TGTGCCAGCAGCCCCCTCTGGGGGGAAAGTCAAGAGACCCAGTACTTC. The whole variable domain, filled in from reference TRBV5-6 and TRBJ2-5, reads DAGVTQSPTHLIKTRGQQVTLRCSPKSGHDTVSWYQQALGQGPQFIFQYYEEEERQRGNFPDRFSGHQFPNYSSELNVNALLLGDSALYLCASSPLWGESQETQYFGPGTRLLVL.

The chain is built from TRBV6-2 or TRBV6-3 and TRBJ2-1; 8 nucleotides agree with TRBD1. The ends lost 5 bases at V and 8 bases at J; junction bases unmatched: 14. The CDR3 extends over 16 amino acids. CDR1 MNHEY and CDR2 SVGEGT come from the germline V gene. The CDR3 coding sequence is TGTGCCAGCAGTAGCAGACAGGGGCCTGGATTCTATGAGCAGTTCTTC. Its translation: CASSSRQGPGFYEQFF.